The next 32 T cell receptor beta chains were all read from a single sample in a study of cytomegalovirus exposure and HLA in healthy donors (dated by TCRdb to about 2017). Library preparation was by the immunoSEQ multiplex PCR assay. For the multiplex PCR, a mixture combining 60 forward primers for TCR Vbeta segments and 13 reverse primers for TCR Jbeta segments was used. Held by TCRdb, this immuneACCESS table contains in-frame sequences only and omits some clones. Under half of the omission traces to an unresolved V gene where checked; the cause of the rest is unknown. This sample lists 100,000 to 150,000 clones; 78% were detected once. Roughly 1.5% of the sample lies in the top ten. What was sequenced was PBMCs. The receptors here all came from a female donor in good health and CMV-seronegative.

On this clone: The same CDR3 also results from other DNA sequences found in this sample. The rearrangement links TRBV4-3 to TRBJ2-7; TRBD2 agrees at 9 bases. This CDR3 spans 15 amino acids. Germline CDR1 is LGHNA and CDR2 is YSLEER. V lost 4 bases, J lost 4 bases, and 8 bases stayed unmatched. CDR3 sequence (DNA): TGCGCCAGCAGCCGCACACTAGCGGGCGTTTACGAGCAGTACTTC. Translation: CASSRTLAGVYEQYF.

The CDR3 loop reads CASREGGTEYSHYGYTF. CDR3 nucleotide sequence: TGTGCCAGCAGGGAGGGCGGGACAGAATATTCTCACTATGGCTACACCTTC. The chain combines TRBV28 with TRBJ1-2; TRBD1 matches 7 bases. Germline trimming cut 6 bases from V and 3 bases from J; bases unmatched to any gene: 16. Looked up from germline, CDR1 is MDHEN and CDR2 is SYDVKM. This CDR3 contains 17 residues.

This CDR3 is CASSLELAGGTDTQYF. In DNA form, the CDR3 reads TGTGCCAGCAGCTTGGAACTAGCGGGGGGCACAGATACGCAGTATTTT. The chain has TRBV5-4 and TRBJ2-3; 11 bases align to TRBD2. The germline CDR1 and CDR2 sequences are SGHNT and YYREEE (reference sequence). This CDR3 has 16 amino acids. V was clipped by 0 bases and J by 1 base; unmatched bases: 1.

The gene calls are TRBV18 and TRBJ2-1; 7 bases fit TRBD2. V lost 0 bases and J lost 4; bases outside the gene matches: 3. The germline gives CDR1 KGHSH, CDR2 LQKENI. CDR3 length equals 15 residues. The CDR3 DNA reads as TGTGCCAGCTCACCACCTACTAGCGTTTACAATGAGCAGTTCTTC. Amino acids: CASSPPTSVYNEQFF.

This clone has a handful of counts. The chain combines TRBV7-9 with TRBJ2-2; D possibly corresponds to TRBD1 (6 bases). Trimming removed 1 base from V and 3 bases from J, with 6 bases in between. The germline V gene has CDR1 SEHNR and CDR2 FQNEAQ (reference sequence). The CDR3 length is 14 residues. As DNA, the CDR3 is TGTGCCAGCAGCTTAGGGACAGACACCGGGGAGCTGTTTTTT. This sequence encodes CASSLGTDTGELFF.

The chain links TRBV15 to TRBJ2-3, with a possible D match to TRBD2 (6 bases). Per the germline V gene, CDR1 is LNHNV and CDR2 is YYDKDF (reference sequence). The germline V and J ends were trimmed by 5 bases and 4 bases, with 19 bases remaining between them. This CDR3 spans 16 amino acids. The CDR3 is CATSPRAGTQADTQYF. The CDR3 DNA follows: TGTGCCACCAGCCCTCGGGCGGGGACCCAGGCAGATACGCAGTATTTT.

This chain connects TRBV6-6 to TRBJ1-5; D gene unclear. There are 13 residues in the CDR3. Germline CDR1 MNHNY, CDR2 SVGAGI (reference sequence). V lost 4 bases and J lost 2, with 6 bases in between. CDR3: CASSWPGNQPQHF. DNA of the CDR3: TGTGCCAGCAGTTGGCCAGGCAATCAGCCCCAGCATTTT.

V usage is TRBV19 and J usage is TRBJ2-5; D is perhaps TRBD2 (5 bases). This CDR3 spans 15 amino acids. Germline CDR1 reads LNHDA; CDR2 reads SQIVND (reference sequence). Trimming cost V 5 bases and J 2 bases, with 15 bases left between them. CDR3 coding DNA: TGTGCCAGTAGTCGGACTCGGGCGGATCAAGAGACCCAGTACTTC. This encodes CASSRTRADQETQYF. Combining the CDR3 with reference TRBV19 and TRBJ2-5 gives the whole variable domain DGGITQSPKYLFRKEGQNVTLSCEQNLNHDAMYWYRQDPGQGLRLIYYSQIVNDFQKGDIAEGYSVSREKKESFPLTVTSAQKNPTAFYLCASSRTRADQETQYFGPGTRLLVL.

Only a few counts were recorded for this clone. V usage is TRBV30 and J usage is TRBJ1-1, with unresolved D. Germline V lookup: CDR1 GTSNPN, CDR2 SVGIG (reference sequence). Trimming pared 2 bases from V and 1 base from J, leaving 8 bases between. The CDR3 extends over 13 amino acids. CDR3 bases: TGTGCCTGGAGTCACAGCCAGAACACTGAAGCTTTCTTT. Its translation: CAWSHSQNTEAFF.

Here the CDR3 DNA reads TGTGCCAGCAGCATGAACAGGGTGGATCAGCCCCAGCATTTT. Translating gives CASSMNRVDQPQHF. J is TRBJ1-5 and V is TRBV5-5; tentative D call: TRBD1 (6 bases). Germline loops: CDR1 SGHKS, CDR2 YYEKEE (reference sequence). V lost 4 bases, J lost 5 bases, and 13 bases lay in between. CDR3 length: 14 amino acids.

The chain uses TRBV4-2 and TRBJ2-5; D might be TRBD2 (6 bases). Trimming took 0 bases from V and 2 from J, leaving 7 bases between them. The CDR3 runs 14 residues. The germline gives CDR1 LGHNA, CDR2 YNFKEQ. CDR3: CASSQDLAQETQYF. For the CDR3, the DNA is TGTGCCAGCAGCCAAGATCTAGCGCAAGAGACCCAGTACTTC.

The chain has TRBV5-8 and TRBJ1-1; D is unclear. With 2 bases removed from V and 4 bases from J, the gap between germline ends came to 12 bases. The germline gives CDR1 SGHTS, CDR2 YDEGEE. The CDR3 spans 14 residues. The CDR3: CASSFRGLGTEAFF. The CDR3, as DNA: TGTGCCAGCAGCTTTCGGGGTCTGGGCACTGAAGCTTTCTTT.

The chain is built from TRBV7-8 and TRBJ2-2; 11 nucleotides match TRBD1. V lost 5 bases and J lost 5; bases outside the gene matches: 7. Germline values: CDR1 SGHVS, CDR2 FQNEAQ. The CDR3 totals 16 residues. The CDR3 region is CASSHRDRGWTGELFF. The CDR3 nucleotides are TGTGCCAGCAGCCACCGGGACAGGGGGTGGACCGGGGAGCTGTTTTTT.

The chain uses TRBV18 and TRBJ2-7; perhaps TRBD1 as D (5 bases). Trimming pared 4 bases from V and 4 bases from J, leaving 11 bases between. The CDR3 is 13 amino acids. Germline assignment: CDR1 KGHSH and CDR2 LQKENI. In DNA, the CDR3 is TGTGCCAGCTCACTGCAGGGTCTGTACGAGCAGTACTTC. Translation: CASSLQGLYEQYF. Complete variable domain (other parts from reference TRBV18 and TRBJ2-7): NAGVMQNPRHLVRRRGQEARLRCSPMKGHSHVYWYRQLPEEGLKFMVYLQKENIIDESGMPKERFSAEFPKEGPSILRIQQVVRGDSAAYFCASSLQGLYEQYFGPGTRLTVT.

The rearrangement joins TRBV27 to TRBJ1-4; D is possibly TRBD1 (5 bases). Germline assignment: CDR1 MNHEY and CDR2 SMNVEV (reference sequence). There are 16 residues in the CDR3. Trimming stripped 3 bases from V and 9 bases from J, with 20 bases between. This chain's CDR3 is CASSFKGKSGSQKLFF. The CDR3 nucleotides read TGTGCCAGCAGTTTTAAGGGGAAGAGCGGGTCCCAAAAACTGTTTTTT.

This chain uses TRBV5-1 with TRBJ2-5, with 7 bases aligning to TRBD2. The CDR3 runs to 18 residues. The ends lost 0 bases at V and 2 bases at J; junction bases unmatched: 13. Germline-derived CDR1 and CDR2 are SGHRS and YFSETQ. The CDR3 is CASSLVEGTDGGQETQYF. The CDR3 bases are TGCGCCAGCAGCTTGGTGGAAGGGACCGACGGGGGGCAAGAGACCCAGTACTTC.

This chain joins TRBV6-4 and TRBJ2-1; the D gene is possibly TRBD2 (5 bases). Germline V gene sequence: CDR1 MRHNA, CDR2 SNTAGT. V was pared by 2 bases and J by 1 base, with 9 bases between. The CDR3 runs 15 residues. DNA of the CDR3: TGTGCCAGCAGTGACGGAGGCAGGTCCTACAATGAGCAGTTCTTC. Amino acids: CASSDGGRSYNEQFF.

The chain has TRBV9 and TRBJ1-2; 8 bases are a match to TRBD1. Losses at the gene ends were 4 bases for V and 7 bases for J; bases not matched to a gene: 15. This CDR3 is 16 amino acids long. The germline V gene has CDR1 SGDLS and CDR2 YYNGEE. CDR3 amino acids: CASSLENQGAVGGYTF. The CDR3 DNA reads TGTGCCAGCAGCCTCGAGAACCAGGGGGCGGTAGGTGGCTACACCTTC.

The rearrangement joins TRBV18 to TRBJ2-5; no clear D. Germline V gene lookup returns CDR1 KGHSH and CDR2 LQKENI. There are 13 residues in the CDR3. Trimming pared 3 bases from V and 5 bases from J, leaving 10 bases between. The CDR3 spells CASSPGESETQYF. Here the CDR3 DNA reads TGTGCCAGCTCACCGGGCGAGTCGGAGACCCAGTACTTC.

Regarding this clone: One junction end does not reproduce the germline sequence, and a read error may be involved. The rearrangement joins TRBV2 to TRBJ2-2; 10 nucleotides agree with TRBD2. CDR3 length equals 15 residues. Germline CDR1 reads SNHLY; CDR2 reads FYNNEI. The CDR3 here is CGSRWTSGNTGELFF. For the CDR3, the DNA is TGTGGCAGCAGATGGACTAGCGGGAACACCGGGGAGCTGTTTTTT.

The chain couples TRBV6-6 to TRBJ1-1; D may be TRBD1 (6 bases). V lost 2 bases, J lost 4 bases, and 14 bases lay in between. The CDR3 has 15 amino acids. Germline V gene sequence: CDR1 MNHNY, CDR2 SVGAGI (reference sequence). The CDR3 reads CASSYLGARGTEAFF. The CDR3 DNA is TGTGCCAGCAGTTACCTAGGGGCCAGGGGCACTGAAGCTTTCTTT.

The CDR3 reads CASSRDGGGSFNEQFF. The DNA for the CDR3 is TGTGCCAGTAGTAGGGATGGGGGGGGCAGTTTCAATGAGCAGTTCTTC. The chain recombines TRBV19 with TRBJ2-1; perhaps TRBD2 as D (7 bases). The CDR3 loop spans 16 amino acids. Trimming removed 4 bases from V and 6 bases from J, with 19 bases in between. The germline CDR1 and CDR2 sequences are LNHDA and SQIVND (reference sequence).

The rearrangement links TRBV19 to TRBJ1-2, with D unclear. The V gene's germline CDR1 is LNHDA and CDR2 SQIVND (reference sequence). Trimming took 7 bases from V and 0 from J, leaving 9 bases between them. The length of the CDR3 is 13 residues. The CDR3 here is CASTSGTNYGYTF. As DNA, the CDR3 is TGTGCCAGTACCAGCGGCACTAACTATGGCTACACCTTC. The full variable domain, completed using reference TRBV19 and TRBJ1-2, is DGGITQSPKYLFRKEGQNVTLSCEQNLNHDAMYWYRQDPGQGLRLIYYSQIVNDFQKGDIAEGYSVSREKKESFPLTVTSAQKNPTAFYLCASTSGTNYGYTFGSGTRLTVV.

J is TRBJ1-2 and V is TRBV28, with D perhaps TRBD1 (6 bases). Germline V gene lookup returns CDR1 MDHEN and CDR2 SYDVKM. V was clipped by 5 bases and J by 7 bases, with 20 bases between them. The CDR3 extends over 15 amino acids. The CDR3 DNA is TGTGCCAGCAGTCCAGGGGACGCTCGGGGCAGTGGCTACACCTTC. It codes for CASSPGDARGSGYTF.

The chain employs TRBV9 and TRBJ2-5; weak D call: TRBD1 (6 bases). Germline CDR1 and CDR2: SGDLS and YYNGEE. The CDR3 has 15 residues. Trimming took 0 bases from V and 4 from J, leaving 13 bases between them. In DNA, the CDR3 is TGTGCCAGCAGCGTAGCTACAGGGATGGGAGAGACCCAGTACTTC. Its protein is CASSVATGMGETQYF.

Worth noting for this clone: One junction end does not reproduce the germline sequence, and a read error may be involved. V gene TRBV4-3 combines with J gene TRBJ1-1; weak D call: TRBD1 (5 bases). The CDR3 contains 15 residues. Germline assignment: CDR1 LGHNA and CDR2 YSLEER. The CDR3 loop reads CASSEESSGWTEAFF. In DNA form, the CDR3 reads TGCGCCAGCAGCGAAGAGAGCTCAGGGTGGACTGAAGCTTTCTTT.

The chain carries TRBV5-6 and TRBJ2-1; the match to TRBD2 covers 11 bases. Germline V CDR1 and CDR2: SGHDT, YYEEEE. CDR3 length: 16 amino acids. The V and J ends lost 4 bases and 5 bases, in that order; junction bases with no gene match: 8. The CDR3 region has the DNA TGTGCCAGCAGCGGCGGCTGGACTAGCGGGCACAATGAGCAGTTCTTC. Its protein is CASSGGWTSGHNEQFF.

The chain recombines TRBV4-1 with TRBJ2-3, with a tentative D call TRBD1 (5 bases). Germline V gene sequence: CDR1 MGHRA, CDR2 YSYEKL. The CDR3 has 16 residues. V lost 6 bases and J 3 bases, leaving 19 bases between the germline ends. CDR3: CASSQGAIFGTDTQYF. CDR3 DNA: TGCGCCAGCAGTCAGGGTGCCATTTTTGGAACAGATACGCAGTATTTT.

This clone has only one observation. The chain recombines TRBV18 with TRBJ1-2; 7 nucleotides align to TRBD1. Germline V gives CDR1 KGHSH, CDR2 LQKENI. The CDR3 runs to 14 residues. Trimming removed 0 bases from V and 4 bases from J; junction bases left unmatched: 2. As DNA, the CDR3 is TGTGCCAGCTCACCACCAAAGGGGGCCTATGGCTACACCTTC. Amino acids: CASSPPKGAYGYTF.

This clone has only a few counts. The chain is built from TRBV9 and TRBJ2-5; the match to TRBD1 covers 7 bases. The CDR3 runs to 15 residues. Germline V gives CDR1 SGDLS, CDR2 YYNGEE. V lost 3 bases to trimming and J lost 7 bases; unmatched junction nucleotides: 12. The DNA of the CDR3 is TGTGCCAGCAGCGACCCTACAGGGGATCTGGCGACCCAGTACTTC. It specifies CASSDPTGDLATQYF.

This chain joins TRBV7-6 and TRBJ1-3, with a tentative D call TRBD1 (5 bases). Trimming took 2 bases from V and 0 from J, leaving 11 bases between them. CDR1 and CDR2 (germline): SGHVS, FNYEAQ. This CDR3 has 16 residues. CDR3 sequence (DNA): TGTGCCAGCAGCTTAAGTCGGGGGAGCTCTGGAAACACCATATATTTT. Translating gives CASSLSRGSSGNTIYF.

The chain combines TRBV11-2 with TRBJ2-3; no firm D call. The CDR3 runs 9 residues. Per the germline V gene, CDR1 is SGHAT and CDR2 is FQNNGV. V was trimmed by 8 bases and J by 6 bases, leaving 3 bases between them. DNA for the CDR3: TGTGCCAGCGGCGATACGCAGTATTTT. It specifies CASGDTQYF.